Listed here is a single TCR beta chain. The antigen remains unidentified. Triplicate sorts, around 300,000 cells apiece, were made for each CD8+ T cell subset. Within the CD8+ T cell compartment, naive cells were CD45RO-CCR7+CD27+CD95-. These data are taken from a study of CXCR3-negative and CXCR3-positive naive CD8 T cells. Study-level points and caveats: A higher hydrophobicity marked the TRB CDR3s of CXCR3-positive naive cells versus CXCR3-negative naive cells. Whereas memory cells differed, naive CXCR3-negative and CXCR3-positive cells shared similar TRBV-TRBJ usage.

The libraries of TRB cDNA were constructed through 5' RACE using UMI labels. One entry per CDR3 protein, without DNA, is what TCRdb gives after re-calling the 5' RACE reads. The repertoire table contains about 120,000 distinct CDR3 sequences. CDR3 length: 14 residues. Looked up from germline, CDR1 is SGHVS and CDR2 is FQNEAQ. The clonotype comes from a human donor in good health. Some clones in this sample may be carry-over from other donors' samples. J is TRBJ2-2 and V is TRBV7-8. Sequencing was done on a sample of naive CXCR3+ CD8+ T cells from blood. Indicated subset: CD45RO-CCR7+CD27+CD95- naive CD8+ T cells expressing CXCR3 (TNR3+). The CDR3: CASSPNSNTGELFF.